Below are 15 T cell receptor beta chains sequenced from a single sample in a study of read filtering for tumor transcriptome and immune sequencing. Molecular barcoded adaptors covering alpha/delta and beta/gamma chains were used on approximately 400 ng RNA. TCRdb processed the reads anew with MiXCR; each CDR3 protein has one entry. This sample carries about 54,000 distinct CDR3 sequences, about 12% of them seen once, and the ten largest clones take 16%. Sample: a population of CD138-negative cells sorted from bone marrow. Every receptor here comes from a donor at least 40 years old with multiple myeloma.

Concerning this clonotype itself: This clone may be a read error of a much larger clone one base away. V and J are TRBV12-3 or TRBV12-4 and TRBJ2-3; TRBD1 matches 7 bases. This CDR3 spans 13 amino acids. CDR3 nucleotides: TGTACCAGCGCCAGGGGGTTTACAGATACGCAGTATTTT. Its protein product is CTSARGFTDTQYF.

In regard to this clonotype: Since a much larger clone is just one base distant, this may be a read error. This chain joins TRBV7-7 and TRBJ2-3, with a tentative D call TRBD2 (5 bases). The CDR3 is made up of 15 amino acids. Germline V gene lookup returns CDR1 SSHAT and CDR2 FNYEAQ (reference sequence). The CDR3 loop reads CASSLGGESTDTQYF. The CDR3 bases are TGTGCTAGCAGCTTAGGTGGGGAGAGCACAGATACGCAGTATTTT.

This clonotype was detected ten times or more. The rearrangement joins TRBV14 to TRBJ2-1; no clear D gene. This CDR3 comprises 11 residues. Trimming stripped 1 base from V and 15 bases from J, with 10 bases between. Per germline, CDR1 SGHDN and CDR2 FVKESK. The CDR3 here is CASSQGAFLFF. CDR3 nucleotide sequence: TGTGCCAGCAGCCAAGGTGCGTTCTTGTTCTTC.

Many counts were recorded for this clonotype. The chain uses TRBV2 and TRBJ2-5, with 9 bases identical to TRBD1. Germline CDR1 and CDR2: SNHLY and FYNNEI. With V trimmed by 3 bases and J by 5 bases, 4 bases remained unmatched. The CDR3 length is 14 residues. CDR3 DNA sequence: TGTGCCAGCAGTGAGGGGACAGGGAGCGAGACCCAGTACTTC. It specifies CASSEGTGSETQYF.

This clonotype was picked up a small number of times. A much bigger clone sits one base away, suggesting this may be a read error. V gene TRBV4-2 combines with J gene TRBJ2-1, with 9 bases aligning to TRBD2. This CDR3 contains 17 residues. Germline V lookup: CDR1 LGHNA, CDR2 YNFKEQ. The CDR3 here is CASRHVVRGGLYNEQFF. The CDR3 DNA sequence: TGTGCCAGCCGCCATGTCGTGCGGGGGGGCCTCTACAATGAGCAGTTCTTC.

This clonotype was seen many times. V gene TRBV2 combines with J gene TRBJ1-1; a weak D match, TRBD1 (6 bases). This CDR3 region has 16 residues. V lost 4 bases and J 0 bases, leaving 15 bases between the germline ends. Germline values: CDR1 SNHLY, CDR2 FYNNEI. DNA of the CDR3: TGTGCCAGCAGTGTTCAGGGGCTAGGCATGAACACTGAAGCTTTCTTT. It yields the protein CASSVQGLGMNTEAFF.

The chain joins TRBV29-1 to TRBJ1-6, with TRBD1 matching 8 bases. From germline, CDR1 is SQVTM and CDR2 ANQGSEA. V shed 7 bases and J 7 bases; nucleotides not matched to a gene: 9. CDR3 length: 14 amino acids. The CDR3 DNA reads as TGCAGCGCATCGACAGGGGAAGGAAATTCACCCCTCCACTTT. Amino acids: CSASTGEGNSPLHF.

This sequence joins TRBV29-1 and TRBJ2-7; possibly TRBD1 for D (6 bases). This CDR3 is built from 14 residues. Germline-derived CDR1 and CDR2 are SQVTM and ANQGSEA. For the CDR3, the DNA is TGCGGCGCTCTTACAGGGCTGAGCTCCTACGAGCAGTACTTC. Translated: CGALTGLSSYEQYF.

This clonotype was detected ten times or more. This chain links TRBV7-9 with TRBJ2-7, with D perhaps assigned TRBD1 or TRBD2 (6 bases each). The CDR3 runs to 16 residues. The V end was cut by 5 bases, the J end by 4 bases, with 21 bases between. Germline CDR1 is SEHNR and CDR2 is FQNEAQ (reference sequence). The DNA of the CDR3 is TGTGCCAGCAGCCCCCCGGGGGCAGGAAACGCGTACGAGCAGTACTTC. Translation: CASSPPGAGNAYEQYF.

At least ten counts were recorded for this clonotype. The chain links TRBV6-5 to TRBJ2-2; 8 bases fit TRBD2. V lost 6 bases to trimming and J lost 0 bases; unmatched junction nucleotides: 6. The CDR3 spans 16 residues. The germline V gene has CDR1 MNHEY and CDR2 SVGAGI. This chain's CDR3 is CASRLPGLANTGELFF. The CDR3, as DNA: TGTGCCAGCAGATTACCGGGACTAGCGAACACCGGGGAGCTGTTTTTT.

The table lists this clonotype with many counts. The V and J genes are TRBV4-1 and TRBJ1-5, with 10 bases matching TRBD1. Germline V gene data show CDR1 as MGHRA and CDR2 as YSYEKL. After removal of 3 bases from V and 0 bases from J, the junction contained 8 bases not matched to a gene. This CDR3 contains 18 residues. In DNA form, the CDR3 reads TGCGCCAGCAGCCATGACGACAGGGGGCCTGGTAGCAATCAGCCCCAGCATTTT. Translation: CASSHDDRGPGSNQPQHF.

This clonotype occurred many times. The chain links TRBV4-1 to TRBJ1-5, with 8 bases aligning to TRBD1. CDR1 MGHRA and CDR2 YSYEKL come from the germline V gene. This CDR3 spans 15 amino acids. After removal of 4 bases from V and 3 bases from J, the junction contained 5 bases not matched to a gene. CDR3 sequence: CASSLPDRDNQPQHF. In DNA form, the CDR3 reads TGCGCCAGCAGCCTTCCGGACAGGGACAATCAGCCCCAGCATTTT.

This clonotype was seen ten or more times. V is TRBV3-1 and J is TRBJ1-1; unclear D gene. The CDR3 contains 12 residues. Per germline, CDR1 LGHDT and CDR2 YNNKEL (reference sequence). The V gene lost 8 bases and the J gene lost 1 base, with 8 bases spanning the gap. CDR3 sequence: CASGWANTEAFF. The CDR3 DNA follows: TGTGCCAGCGGTTGGGCGAACACTGAAGCTTTCTTT.

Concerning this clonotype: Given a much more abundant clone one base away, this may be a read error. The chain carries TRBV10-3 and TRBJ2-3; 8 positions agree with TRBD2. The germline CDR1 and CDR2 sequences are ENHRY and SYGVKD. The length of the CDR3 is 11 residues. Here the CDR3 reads CATSAGGTQYF. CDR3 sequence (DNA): TGTGCCACCAGTGCGGGGGGTACGCAGTATTTT.

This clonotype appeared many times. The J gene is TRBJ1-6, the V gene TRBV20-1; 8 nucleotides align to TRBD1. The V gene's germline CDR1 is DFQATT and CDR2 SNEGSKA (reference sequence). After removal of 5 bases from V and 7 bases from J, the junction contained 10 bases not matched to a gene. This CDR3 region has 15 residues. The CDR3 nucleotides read TGCAGTGCTGTCCCGGGACAGGTTCGAAATTCACCCCTCCACTTT. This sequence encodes CSAVPGQVRNSPLHF.